This passage covers 16 T cell receptor beta chains from one sample sequenced in a study of cytomegalovirus exposure and HLA in healthy donors. The PCR contained 60 Vbeta and 13 Jbeta primers. Repertoires were generated with immunoSEQ multiplex PCR, while TCRdb's copy carries only in-frame clones and drops some. The sample shows about 85,000 clones, approximately 80% of them seen only once. The sequencing sample was made of PBMCs. These receptor sequences come from a woman in her forties or fifties in good health and CMV-seropositive.

This chain uses TRBV2 with TRBJ2-5; D may be TRBD1 (5 bases). CDR1 and CDR2 from the germline V gene are SNHLY and FYNNEI. Trimming cost V 6 bases and J 5 bases, with 13 bases left between them. The CDR3 loop spans 13 amino acids. CDR3 loop: CASRPGPRETQYF. CDR3 bases: TGTGCCAGCAGGCCAGGGCCTCGCGAGACCCAGTACTTC.

The V gene is TRBV9, the J gene TRBJ2-7; no reliable D call. CDR3 size: 14 residues. The germline V and J ends were trimmed by 4 bases and 4 bases, with 15 bases remaining between them. Germline V lookup: CDR1 SGDLS, CDR2 YYNGEE. CDR3 region: CASSSSHGEYEQYF. The CDR3 DNA is TGTGCCAGCAGCTCGAGTCACGGAGAATACGAGCAGTACTTC. Supplemented by reference TRBV9 and TRBJ2-7, the full variable domain reads DSGVTQTPKHLITATGQRVTLRCSPRSGDLSVYWYQQSLDQGLQFLIQYYNGEERAKGNILERFSAQQFPDLHSELNLSSLELGDSALYFCASSSSHGEYEQYFGPGTRLTVT.

The V call is TRBV29-1, the J call TRBJ1-2; D possibly corresponds to TRBD1 (5 bases). The germline CDR1 and CDR2 sequences are SQVTM and ANQGSEA. Trimming removed 7 bases at V and 0 bases at J, with 12 bases between. The CDR3 is made up of 13 amino acids. The CDR3 reads CSAPDRSNYGYTF. In nucleotides, the CDR3 is TGCAGCGCCCCCGACAGATCTAACTATGGCTACACCTTC.

CDR3 nucleotides: TGTGCCAGCAGCAATGACAGGAACACTGAAGCTTTCTTT. Encoded protein: CASSNDRNTEAFF. The V gene is TRBV6-6, the J gene TRBJ1-1; maybe TRBD1 (5 bases). The CDR3 sequence is 13 residues long. V shed 6 bases and J shed 1 base, with 9 bases lying between them. CDR1 MNHNY and CDR2 SVGAGI come from the germline V gene (reference sequence).

CDR3 DNA sequence: TGTGCCATCAGTGAAGAAATCTTTAGCGCCGGGGAGCTGTTTTTT. This sequence encodes CAISEEIFSAGELFF. The chain employs TRBV10-3 and TRBJ2-2; a possible D gene is TRBD2 (5 bases). The germline CDR1 and CDR2 sequences are ENHRY and SYGVKD. This CDR3 has 15 residues. With 3 bases removed from V and 6 bases from J, the gap between germline ends came to 14 bases.

This clone was seen a handful of times. The chain joins TRBV6-6 to TRBJ1-1; D is possibly TRBD1 (6 bases). Looked up from germline, CDR1 is MNHNY and CDR2 is SVGAGI (reference sequence). Trimming removed 6 bases at V and 0 bases at J, with 17 bases between. CDR3 length equals 16 residues. Here the CDR3 DNA reads TGTGCCAGCAGCTTCCCCGGGACATCCTTGAACACTGAAGCTTTCTTT. Protein sequence: CASSFPGTSLNTEAFF.

The chain links TRBV11-3 to TRBJ1-1; D may be TRBD1 (6 bases). The germline V gene encodes CDR1 SGHNT and CDR2 YENEEA. Trimming removed 5 bases from V and 4 bases from J, with 17 bases in between. The CDR3 covers 15 residues. The chain's CDR3 is CASSIGGTAGTEAFF. The CDR3 nucleotides read TGTGCCAGCAGCATAGGGGGTACGGCGGGCACTGAAGCTTTCTTT.

The V gene is TRBV2, the J gene TRBJ2-4; 11 bases fit TRBD2. The trim removed 1 base at V and 0 bases at J, leaving 8 bases unmatched. CDR3 size: 19 residues. CDR1 is SNHLY and CDR2 is FYNNEI in the germline V gene. CDR3 DNA: TGTGCCAGCAGTGAAGAGTCTAGCGGGAGGATTTTAGCCAAAAACATTCAGTACTTC. Its protein product is CASSEESSGRILAKNIQYF.

The J gene is TRBJ2-3, the V gene TRBV5-1; tentative D call: TRBD1 (6 bases). Germline loops: CDR1 SGHRS, CDR2 YFSETQ. The germline V and J ends were trimmed by 2 bases and 5 bases, with 9 bases remaining between them. The CDR3 consists of 13 residues. CDR3 loop: CASSFPGEDTQYF. The CDR3, as DNA: TGCGCCAGCAGCTTTCCAGGGGAAGATACGCAGTATTTT.

V usage is TRBV5-6 and J usage is TRBJ2-7; D perhaps matches TRBD1 (6 bases). The CDR3 has 14 residues. The V and J ends lost 4 bases and 4 bases respectively, with 15 bases between them. The germline CDR1 and CDR2 sequences are SGHDT and YYEEEE. Here the CDR3 DNA reads TGTGCCAGCAGCGCTACGTGGACAGATTACGAGCAGTACGTC. It is translated as CASSATWTDYEQYV.

This clone came up a few times. A single base separates this from a much larger clone, so it may be a read error. The chain uses TRBV27 and TRBJ1-4; the match to TRBD1 covers 7 bases. The germline V gene has CDR1 MNHEY and CDR2 SMNVEV (reference sequence). V gave up 5 bases and J gave up 3 bases; unmatched junction bases: 3. CDR3 length equals 14 residues. CDR3 in DNA: TGTGCCAGCAGTCCGGGACAGCCTAATGAAAAACTGTTTTTT. Its translation is CASSPGQPNEKLFF.

This chain connects TRBV4-1 to TRBJ2-3; a weak D match, TRBD1 (6 bases). Per germline, CDR1 MGHRA and CDR2 YSYEKL. The CDR3 contains 15 residues. V shed 0 bases and J shed 4 bases, with 11 bases lying between them. CDR3 nucleotides: TGCGCCAGCAGCCAAGAAGGTGGGGGCGCAGATACGCAGTATTTT. Translating it yields CASSQEGGGADTQYF.

The chain carries TRBV30 and TRBJ2-7, with TRBD1 matching over 7 bases. CDR1 is GTSNPN and CDR2 is SVGIG in the germline V gene (reference sequence). V gave up 5 bases and J gave up 4 bases; unmatched junction bases: 8. The CDR3 length is 13 residues. This CDR3 is CAWDYYRGYEQYF. CDR3 DNA: TGTGCCTGGGATTACTACAGGGGATACGAGCAGTACTTC.

V is TRBV11-2 and J is TRBJ2-1, with TRBD1 matching over 10 bases. Germline CDR1 and CDR2: SGHAT and FQNNGV. The CDR3 extends over 13 amino acids. V dropped 5 bases and J dropped 10; count of bases not matched to a gene: 5. The CDR3: CASSTQTGGEQFF. The CDR3 DNA reads TGTGCCAGCAGCACCCAGACAGGGGGCGAGCAGTTCTTC.

This chain uses TRBV2 with TRBJ1-1; D not certain. Germline CDR1 is SNHLY and CDR2 is FYNNEI. The CDR3 is 14 residues long. V lost 7 bases, J lost 4 bases, and 16 bases lay in between. The CDR3 bases are TGTGCCAGCAAGATGACAACTGGGTCCACTGAAGCTTTCTTT. Its protein product is CASKMTTGSTEAFF.

This clone was counted between two and nine times. The J gene is TRBJ2-3, the V gene TRBV5-1; D possibly corresponds to TRBD2 (6 bases). Deletions cut 0 bases from V and 1 base from J, with 9 bases between. Germline CDR1 reads SGHRS; CDR2 reads YFSETQ. The CDR3 is 15 residues long. The CDR3 DNA reads TGCGCCAGCAGCTTGGTGGGGACTCGCACAGATACGCAGTATTTT. This codes for CASSLVGTRTDTQYF.